This TCR beta chain was profiled in a study of CD8+ T cells in alopecia areata. Study results and caveats: Scalp samples also contribute reads from the resident alphabeta T cells found in normal skin. TCR sharing across patients was less clear than in mice, possibly HLA-related. Researchers report lesional scalp, most notably alopecia totalis/universalis, outstripped normal scalp in clonality.

This CDR3 is built from 14 residues. V lost 8 bases to trimming and J lost 2 bases; unmatched junction nucleotides: 8. CDR1 is LNHDA and CDR2 is SQIVND in the germline V gene (reference sequence). Extracted RNA was reverse transcribed into cDNA, the sequencing template. Using immunoSEQ multiplex PCR, the repertoire was profiled, and TCRdb retains in-frame clones only, with some absent. The repertoire has about 140,000 clones, roughly 50% of them found once; the top ten carry less than 5%. PBMCs, the starting material, were the source of sorted CD4+ and CD8+ T cells. On this clone: Its antigen remains unknown.

The chain couples TRBV19 to TRBJ2-7; 8 bases fit TRBD1. Sequenced input: CD4+ T cells sorted from blood. This TCR was sampled from a human donor in good health. CDR3: CASSTGVITYEQYF. As DNA, the CDR3 is TGTGCCAGTTCGACAGGGGTAATAACCTACGAGCAGTACTTC.